A selection of T cell receptor beta chains follows, all from one sample in a study of cytomegalovirus exposure and HLA in healthy donors. Sequenced by immunoSEQ multiplex PCR; TCRdb stores in-frame clones only, minus some. Of about 99,000 clones listed, about 80% are singletons. The sample was PBMCs. The receptors derive from a woman between 35 and 50 years old in good health and CMV-seronegative. CDR3s include the opening cysteine and the closing phenylalanine or tryptophan. D genes are given only for firm matches. Clone sizes are given selectively: once, few, many, or a class where the clone is expanded.

abundance	j_gene	d_gene	v_gene	CDR3aa	CDR3nt
NA	TRBJ2-1	TRBD2	TRBV5-1	CASSFGLAVQNGNEQFF	TGCGCCAGCAGCTTCGGACTAGCGGTCCAAAATGGCAATGAGCAGTTCTTC
NA	TRBJ1-1	TRBD1	TRBV10-3	CAITPRQGAEAFF	TGTGCCATCACCCCACGACAGGGGGCTGAAGCTTTCTTT
NA	TRBJ1-5	NA	TRBV5-1	CASSLEEGQPQHF	TGCGCCAGCAGCTTGGAGGAGGGTCAGCCCCAGCATTTT
NA	TRBJ1-4	TRBD1	TRBV2	CASSATTGKSEKLFF	TGTGCCAGCAGCGCGACGACAGGGAAATCTGAAAAACTGTTTTTT
once	TRBJ2-7	NA	TRBV27	CASSFLSTYEQYF	TGTGCCAGCAGTTTCTTATCAACCTACGAGCAGTACTTC
once	TRBJ2-7	NA	TRBV4-1	CASSSGTLYTYEQYF	TGCGCCAGCAGTTCCGGGACACTTTATACCTACGAGCAGTACTTC
NA	TRBJ1-2	NA	TRBV7-8	CASSPREHRVHYGYTF	TGTGCCAGCAGCCCGAGGGAGCACAGGGTTCACTATGGCTACACCTTC
NA	TRBJ2-1	TRBD2	TRBV27	CATRGGGMNEQFF	TGTGCCACCCGTGGGGGAGGGATGAATGAGCAGTTCTTC
NA	TRBJ2-2	NA	TRBV7-2	CASSLVASDTGELFF	TGTGCCAGCAGCTTAGTTGCGTCGGACACTGGGGAGCTGTTTTTT
NA	TRBJ2-5	NA	TRBV28	CASAPPVQETQYF	TGTGCCAGCGCGCCTCCCGTTCAAGAGACCCAGTACTTC
NA	TRBJ2-1	TRBD2	TRBV9	CASSTGTSGYNEQFF	TGTGCCAGCAGCACCGGGACTAGCGGCTACAATGAGCAGTTCTTC
once	TRBJ2-1	TRBD2	TRBV9	CASSVDGLAINEQFF	TGTGCCAGCAGCGTAGATGGACTAGCGATCAATGAGCAGTTCTTC
few	TRBJ2-1	NA	TRBV7-2	CASRLLAWTRLVF	TGTGCCAGCAGGTTATTAGCGTGGACAAGACTAGTCTTC
NA	TRBJ2-3	NA	TRBV4-2	CASSQDLGGMRGDTQYF	TGTGCCAGCAGCCAAGATTTAGGCGGGATGCGTGGGGATACGCAGTATTTT
NA	TRBJ2-7	NA	TRBV9	CASSPHRVSPYEQYF	TGTGCCAGCAGCCCTCACCGGGTTTCCCCTTACGAGCAGTACTTC
NA	TRBJ2-7	TRBD2	TRBV5-1	CASSSSGRLYEQYF	TGCGCCAGCAGCTCTAGCGGGAGGCTCTACGAGCAGTACTTC
NA	TRBJ2-7	NA	TRBV4-2	CASSPVLETNYEQYF	TGTGCCAGCAGCCCGGTACTAGAGACAAACTACGAGCAGTACTTC
NA	TRBJ2-3	TRBD1	TRBV11-2	CASSRSGTANTDTQYF	TGTGCCAGCAGCAGATCCGGGACAGCTAACACAGATACGCAGTATTTT
once	TRBJ2-7	NA	TRBV30	CAWTLTGPEQYF	TGTGCCTGGACCCTAACAGGGCCCGAGCAGTACTTC
NA	TRBJ2-5	TRBD2	TRBV29-1	CSVGVAGGEYF	TGCAGCGTTGGTGTCGCGGGAGGTGAATACTTC
once	TRBJ1-1	NA	TRBV28	CASSLPNGGSLAFF	TGTGCCAGCAGTTTACCGAACGGAGGGAGTTTGGCTTTCTTT
few	TRBJ2-7	NA	TRBV28	CASSVGGLNYEQYF	TGTGCCAGCAGCGTGGGGGGGCTTAACTACGAGCAGTACTTC
once	TRBJ2-3	NA	TRBV7-2	CASSLDRTSTDTQYF	TGTGCCAGCAGCTTAGATCGGACTAGCACAGATACGCAGTATTTT
NA	TRBJ2-1	TRBD1	TRBV30	CAWSGEDRGVMWNEQFF	TGTGCCTGGAGTGGGGAGGACAGGGGAGTTATGTGGAATGAGCAGTTCTTC
NA	TRBJ1-6	TRBD1	TRBV7-2	CASSPGTGYGDSPLHF	TGTGCCAGCAGCCCCGGGACAGGGTATGGGGATTCACCCCTCCACTTT
NA	TRBJ2-7	TRBD1	TRBV5-6	CASSLLAGMRAGGYEQYF	TGTGCCAGCAGCTTGCTTGCCGGGATGAGAGCAGGGGGCTACGAGCAGTACTTC
NA	TRBJ1-2	TRBD1	TRBV7-2	CASTFGGTGQNYGYTF	TGTGCCAGCACCTTTGGGGGAACGGGACAGAATTATGGCTACACCTTC
once	TRBJ2-2	NA	TRBV9	CASSGGSPGTGELFF	TGTGCCAGCAGCGGTGGGAGCCCTGGGACCGGGGAGCTGTTTTTT
NA	TRBJ1-2	NA	TRBV7-2	CASSARNYGYTF	TGTGCCAGCAGCGCCAGAAACTATGGCTACACCTTC
NA	TRBJ2-7	TRBD1	TRBV19	CASSIHGQGSYEQYF	TGTGCCAGTAGCATACATGGACAGGGGTCCTACGAGCAGTACTTC
NA	TRBJ2-1	NA	TRBV7-9	CAGDRTGDNEQFF	TGTGCCGGTGATCGGACTGGTGACAATGAGCAGTTCTTC
NA	TRBJ2-4	NA	TRBV19	CASSIVYEGAGIQYF	TGTGCCAGTAGTATAGTATATGAGGGAGCGGGCATTCAGTACTTC
NA	TRBJ2-7	TRBD2	TRBV5-1	CASSLGLAGGPYEQYF	TGCGCCAGCAGCTTGGGACTAGCGGGAGGGCCTTACGAGCAGTACTTC
NA	TRBJ2-1	NA	TRBV29-1	CSVVSVTYNEQFF	TGCAGCGTTGTGAGCGTGACCTACAATGAGCAGTTCTTC